This TCR beta chain was profiled in a study of control samples from healthy donors and cancer patients. TCRdb's table, derived via immunoSEQ multiplex PCR, lists solely in-frame clones and lacks some. The repertoire holds some 150,000 clones, with 94% as singletons. Germline lookup yields CDR1 MNHEY and CDR2 SMNVEV (reference sequence). Trimming removed 6 bases at V and 3 bases at J, with 17 bases between. The CDR3 is 15 residues long. Sequencing was carried out using blood. This chain connects TRBV27 to TRBJ1-2; TRBD1 is a possible D gene (6 bases). The sequence was obtained from a man aged 40-49 years in good health. The chain's CDR3 is CASRGRGGRDYGYTF. The CDR3 bases are TGTGCCAGCAGGGGGCGGGGGGGGCGCGACTATGGCTACACCTTC.